The present T cell receptor (beta chain) was sequenced within a study of blood T cell repertoires in COVID-19. This clone came up once. Clinical history as reported by participants underpinned cohort assignment. In Cohort 3, a recovered donor had either two negative PCRs, clearance, or symptom resolution. Unmatched junction bases numbered 13, after V lost 5 bases and J lost 3 bases. There are 18 residues in the CDR3. Using immunoSEQ multiplex PCR, the repertoire was profiled, and TCRdb retains in-frame clones only, with some absent. The repertoire has around 380,000 clones, roughly 86% of them found once; the top ten carry about 1.5%.

Sequencing input: PBMCs or T cells enriched from blood (not recorded which). This TCR came from a man between 25 and 39 years old who had recovered from COVID-19. The J gene is TRBJ1-5, the V gene TRBV5-3; 11 bases are shared with TRBD1. TRBV5-3 is classed as an ORF, of uncertain function. The CDR3 sequence is CARSSWTGGRHNNQPQHF. CDR3 DNA: TGTGCCAGAAGTTCATGGACAGGGGGCCGGCATAACAATCAGCCCCAGCATTTT.